This is a list of T cell receptor beta chains from one sample in a study of blood T cell repertoires in COVID-19. Sequencing was performed with immunoSEQ multiplex PCR; in TCRdb, only in-frame clones are kept and a portion is missing. Here the sample spans 120,000 to 150,000 clones, 75% to 90% being singletons. The sample comprised peripheral blood. Receptor source: a man younger than 35 with COVID-19, enrolled during active disease. Both conserved end residues are part of each CDR3. Fields, in order: D gene, J gene, clone size, V gene, CDR3 DNA, CDR3 protein. A D gene is named only where the DNA matches it firmly. Expanded clones are given a class, and other clones once, few, many or no size at all.

TRBD1 | TRBJ1-6 | . | TRBV24-1 | TGTGCCACCAGTGACTTTGGACAGGAAGCCTCACCCCTCCACTTT | CATSDFGQEASPLHF
TRBD2 | TRBJ2-2 | once | TRBV3-1/TRBV3-2 | TGTGCTAGCAGCCGGGGGGGCAGTACCGGGGAGCTGTTTTTT | CASSRGGSTGELFF
TRBD1 | TRBJ2-7 | . | TRBV9 | TGTGCCAGCAGCGTAGAGGACAGGGGGTTCGTCTACGAGCAGTACTTC | CASSVEDRGFVYEQYF
TRBD2 | TRBJ2-7 | . | TRBV2 | TGTGCCAGCAGTGTGTCTAGCGGGAGCAGGGGGGTCCTCTACGAGCAGTACTTC | CASSVSSGSRGVLYEQYF
TRBD2 | TRBJ2-7 | . | TRBV4-1 | TGCGCCAGCAGCCAACCGACTAGCGGTGCCTACGAGCAGTACTTC | CASSQPTSGAYEQYF
. | TRBJ2-7 | . | TRBV7-9 | TGTGCCAGCAGCTTAGTGGGCAGGGCCAAGAGCGAGCAGTACTTC | CASSLVGRAKSEQYF
TRBD2 | TRBJ2-2 | . | TRBV3-1/TRBV3-2 | TGTGCCAGCAGCCAAGGGACTAGCGGGAGGCTCGGGGAGCTGTTTTTT | CASSQGTSGRLGELFF
TRBD2 | TRBJ2-7 | . | TRBV15 | TGTGCCACCAGCAGAGATCGGACGGCGGGGACTACCTACGAGCAGTACTTC | CATSRDRTAGTTYEQYF
. | TRBJ2-3 | . | TRBV30 | TGTGCCTGGAGTACCCGGGGGGATACGCAGTATTTT | CAWSTRGDTQYF
TRBD1 | TRBJ2-5 | . | TRBV19 | TGTGCCAGTAGTATCGCGACAGGGCGGGAGACCCAGTACTTC | CASSIATGRETQYF
. | TRBJ2-7 | . | TRBV10-3 | TGTGCCATCAGTGAGTCGGGGCAGGGAAACGAGCAGTACTTC | CAISESGQGNEQYF
. | TRBJ1-4 | . | TRBV29-1 | TGCAGCGTTGTCGGGTACCGAAATGAAAAACTGCTTTTT | CSVVGYRNEKLLF
. | TRBJ2-3 | once | TRBV27 | TGTGCCAGCAGTTCCGGACAGATTAGCACAGATACGCAGTATTTT | CASSSGQISTDTQYF
TRBD1 | TRBJ2-5 | . | TRBV5-5 | TGTGCCAGCAGCTTCCTATCCGGACAGGGAGGAGAGACCCAGTACTTC | CASSFLSGQGGETQYF
. | TRBJ1-1 | . | TRBV18 | TGTGCCAGCTCACCAATGACAGATGAAGCTTTCTTT | CASSPMTDEAFF
. | TRBJ2-7 | . | TRBV4-3 | TGCGCCAGCAGCCAAGTAGGGGGGGATTTCTACGAGCAGTACTTC | CASSQVGGDFYEQYF
. | TRBJ2-5 | . | TRBV3-1/TRBV3-2 | TGTGCCAGCAGTCCGAGGGATCAAGAGACCCAGTACTTC | CASSPRDQETQYF
TRBD2 | TRBJ2-1 | . | TRBV3-1/TRBV3-2 | TGTGCCAGCAGTTCCACTAGCGGGAACAACAATGAGCAGTTCTTC | CASSSTSGNNNEQFF
TRBD1 | TRBJ2-7 | few | TRBV5-6 | TGTGCCAGCAGCTCCAACCGGGACAGGGCCTACGAGCAGTACTTC | CASSSNRDRAYEQYF
TRBD1 | TRBJ1-5 | many | TRBV2 | TGTGCCAGCAGTACCGACAGGGACAATCAGCCCCAGCATTTT | CASSTDRDNQPQHF
. | TRBJ2-1 | few | TRBV7-9 | TGTGCCAGCAGCTTAGCGCGGAACAATGAGCAGTTCTTC | CASSLARNNEQFF
. | TRBJ2-5 | . | TRBV13 | TGTGCCAGCAGCACCGGGATCCAAGAGACCCAGTACTTC | CASSTGIQETQYF
TRBD2 | TRBJ2-2 | . | TRBV11-2 | TGTGCCAGCAGCTTAAGCGGGAGGATCACCGGGGAGCTGTTTTTT | CASSLSGRITGELFF
TRBD1 | TRBJ1-4 | few | TRBV3-1/TRBV3-2 | TGTGCCAGCAGCCAAGGGGACAGGGCCCCCACTAATGAAAAACTGCTTTTT | CASSQGDRAPTNEKLLF
. | TRBJ2-1 | . | TRBV19 | TGTGCCAGTAGTAACGGAGCCCCGGAGCAGTTCTTC | CASSNGAPEQFF
TRBD1 | TRBJ1-1 | . | TRBV6-5 | TGTGCCAGCAGTTTGGGGCCAGGGGGCCAGAACACTGAAGCTTTCTTT | CASSLGPGGQNTEAFF
. | TRBJ2-7 | . | TRBV27 | TGTGCCAGCAGTTTTGCAAGCGCCCCTCTCGAGCAGTACTTC | CASSFASAPLEQYF
. | TRBJ2-1 | . | TRBV7-2 | TGTGCCAGCAGCTTTTCTGCGGAGGGTATGAATGAGCAGTTCTTC | CASSFSAEGMNEQFF
. | TRBJ1-5 | . | TRBV28 | TGTGCCAGCAGTGATGGGACACTTTATAGCAATCAGCCCCAGCATTTT | CASSDGTLYSNQPQHF
TRBD2 | TRBJ2-3 | . | TRBV7-9 | TGTGCCAGCAGCGTGGGGCTAGCGGACACAGATACGCAGTATTTT | CASSVGLADTDTQYF
TRBD1 | TRBJ2-7 | . | TRBV4-1 | TGCGCCAGCAGCCAAGGGGCTCGGGACAGGGCATGGGAGCAGTACTTC | CASSQGARDRAWEQYF
. | TRBJ1-1 | . | TRBV28 | TGTGCCAGCAGTTTCCCGGACACTGAAGCTTTCTTT | CASSFPDTEAFF
. | TRBJ2-3 | . | TRBV4-1 | TGCGCCAGCAGCCCAGGGGCGTTAAAGTTAAGGACAGATACGCAGTATTTT | CASSPGALKLRTDTQYF
TRBD1 | TRBJ2-4 | . | TRBV9 | TGTGCCAGCAGCGCCCAGGGGACAGCTAACCTCAAAAACATTCAGTACTTC | CASSAQGTANLKNIQYF
. | TRBJ2-3 | . | TRBV29-1 | TGCAGCGTTGAAACTAGTACTTCTCCAGATACGCAGTATTTT | CSVETSTSPDTQYF
TRBD2 | TRBJ2-7 | . | TRBV5-4 | TGTGCCAGCAGCCCGGCTAGCGGCGTCGGGTACGAGCAGTACTTC | CASSPASGVGYEQYF
TRBD1 | TRBJ1-2 | . | TRBV19 | TGTGCCAGTAGTATAACCGGGACAGCTATATTGAACTATGGCTACACCTTC | CASSITGTAILNYGYTF
. | TRBJ2-3 | . | TRBV27 | TGTGCCAGCAGTTTAGGGGGGAGTTATACGCAGTATTTT | CASSLGGSYTQYF
TRBD1 | TRBJ2-6 | few | TRBV5-1 | TGCGCCAGCAGCCCCGACAGGGGTTCGGGAGGGGCCAACGTCCTGACTTTC | CASSPDRGSGGANVLTF
TRBD1 | TRBJ2-4 | . | TRBV28 | TGTGCCAGCAGTCCAGGGGGTACTGAAAACATTCAGTACTTC | CASSPGGTENIQYF
TRBD2 | TRBJ2-7 | . | TRBV4-3 | TGCGCCAGCAGCCAGGGGGGATTAGCGGGAACCTACGAGCAGTACTTC | CASSQGGLAGTYEQYF
. | TRBJ1-5 | . | TRBV6-5 | TGTGCCAGCGGGCCCGGAGGTAGCAATCAGCCCCAGCATTTT | CASGPGGSNQPQHF
TRBD1 | TRBJ2-7 | . | TRBV19 | TGTGCCAGTAGCGGGGACAGACCCTCCTACGAGCAGTACTTC | CASSGDRPSYEQYF
TRBD1 | TRBJ2-7 | . | TRBV30 | TGTGCCTGGGACAGGGGACACGAGCAGTACTTC | CAWDRGHEQYF
. | TRBJ1-2 | . | TRBV12-3/TRBV12-4 | TGTGCCAGCAGTTTATCTCCGGATGGCTACACCTTC | CASSLSPDGYTF